This T cell receptor beta chain was observed in a study of control samples from healthy donors and cancer patients. The protocol was immunoSEQ multiplex PCR, while the TCRdb copy is restricted to in-frame clones and leaves out a portion. The sample lists tens of thousands of clones, around four fifths occurring once. Looked up from germline, CDR1 is MNHNS and CDR2 is SASEGT. There are 12 residues in the CDR3. Trimming shortened V by 3 bases and J by 8 bases, and 10 bases separated the two germline ends. This chain connects TRBV6-1 to TRBJ1-1, with D possibly TRBD1 on 5 matching bases. Sequencing was performed on blood. The source of this sequence is a man aged 55 to 70 in good health. CDR3: CASSEVGEEAFF. The CDR3 DNA reads as TGTGCCAGCAGTGAGGTAGGGGAGGAAGCTTTCTTT.